A selection of T cell receptor beta chains follows, all from one sample in a study of control samples from healthy donors and cancer patients. Libraries were prepared by immunoSEQ multiplex PCR; TCRdb keeps only in-frame clonotypes and omits some of them. Counted here are under 150,000 clones, about 95% occurring once; the ten biggest clones make up roughly 4%. Material for sequencing was blood. The source of these receptors is a young man in good health. The CDR3 runs from the conserved cysteine through the conserved F or W. D genes are given only for firm matches. A row's size may be missing; if present it is once, few, many or a size class.

TRBV7-2	.	.	TRBJ2-5	CASSYQTGRGETQYF	TGTGCCAGCAGCTACCAGACAGGGAGGGGAGAGACCCAGTACTTC
TRBV2	.	TRBD1	TRBJ2-4	CASSERGQVRKNIQYF	TGTGCCAGCAGTGAAAGAGGACAGGTTCGAAAAAACATTCAGTACTTC
TRBV7-9	.	TRBD2	TRBJ2-5	CASRPGGEETQYF	TGTGCCAGCAGGCCTGGGGGGGAAGAGACCCAGTACTTC
TRBV27	.	.	TRBJ2-7	CASSLNGYEQYF	TGTGCCAGCAGTTTGAATGGATACGAGCAGTACTTC
TRBV6-5	once	.	TRBJ2-1	CASSLRRSSYNEQFF	TGTGCCAGCAGTTTACGGAGAAGCTCCTACAATGAGCAGTTCTTC
TRBV7-2	.	.	TRBJ1-3	CASSLVGAGNTIYF	TGTGCCAGCAGCTTGGTAGGGGCTGGAAACACCATATATTTT
TRBV14	.	.	TRBJ2-2	CASSPSGGDTGELFF	TGTGCCAGCAGCCCCTCGGGGGGCGACACCGGGGAGCTGTTTTTT
TRBV10-3	.	.	TRBJ2-7	CAISRDYEQYF	TGTGCCATCAGCCGGGACTACGAGCAGTACTTC
TRBV6-2/TRBV6-3	.	.	TRBJ2-3	CASSYGGSTDTQYF	TGTGCCAGCAGTTACGGGGGAAGCACAGATACGCAGTATTTT
TRBV24-1	.	.	TRBJ2-1	CATSDPAAWAKFF	TGTGCCACCAGTGATCCCGCGGCCTGGGCTAAGTTCTTC
TRBV7-2	.	.	TRBJ2-7	CASSLAGGPAYEQYF	TGTGCCAGCAGCTTAGCCGGGGGGCCCGCCTACGAGCAGTACTTC
TRBV4-1	.	TRBD1	TRBJ2-7	CASSQATGGYYEQYF	TGCGCCAGCAGCCAAGCCACAGGGGGCTACTACGAGCAGTACTTC
TRBV5-6	.	.	TRBJ2-3	CASSLTDTQYF	TGTGCCAGCAGCTTGACAGATACGCAGTATTTT
TRBV7-9	once	.	TRBJ1-3	CASTPGLNTIYF	TGTGCCAGCACCCCAGGGCTAAACACCATATATTTT
TRBV7-9	.	.	TRBJ1-5	CASSLGDISNQPQHF	TGTGCCAGCAGCTTAGGGGACATCAGCAATCAGCCCCAGCATTTT
TRBV2	.	TRBD1	TRBJ1-4	CASKDRGLSTNEKLFF	TGTGCCAGCAAGGACAGGGGGCTGTCAACTAATGAAAAACTGTTTTTT
TRBV11-2	once	TRBD1	TRBJ2-1	CASSPGTDNEQFF	TGTGCCAGCAGCCCCGGGACAGACAATGAGCAGTTCTTC
TRBV27	.	.	TRBJ2-1	CASSSRYKEGGHEQFF	TGTGCCAGCAGTTCGCGCTATAAGGAGGGAGGTCATGAGCAGTTCTTC
TRBV4-1	.	.	TRBJ2-7	CASSKFPKAYEQYF	TGCGCCAGCAGCAAGTTTCCGAAGGCGTACGAGCAGTACTTC
TRBV15	.	TRBD1	TRBJ1-2	CATSRDRGTYGYTF	TGTGCCACCAGCCGGGACAGGGGGACCTATGGCTACACCTTC
TRBV7-9	.	TRBD1	TRBJ1-1	CASSPGDRGGTEAFF	TGTGCCAGCAGCCCCGGGGACAGGGGTGGCACTGAAGCTTTCTTT
TRBV20-1	.	.	TRBJ1-2	CSAREGFGYTF	TGCAGTGCTAGAGAGGGGTTTGGCTACACCTTC
TRBV19	.	.	TRBJ2-4	CASREDTLAKNIQYF	TGTGCCAGTAGGGAGGACACCCTAGCCAAAAACATTCAGTACTTC
TRBV30	.	.	TRBJ2-7	CAWGRQGAYEQYF	TGTGCCTGGGGAAGGCAGGGCGCCTACGAGCAGTACTTC